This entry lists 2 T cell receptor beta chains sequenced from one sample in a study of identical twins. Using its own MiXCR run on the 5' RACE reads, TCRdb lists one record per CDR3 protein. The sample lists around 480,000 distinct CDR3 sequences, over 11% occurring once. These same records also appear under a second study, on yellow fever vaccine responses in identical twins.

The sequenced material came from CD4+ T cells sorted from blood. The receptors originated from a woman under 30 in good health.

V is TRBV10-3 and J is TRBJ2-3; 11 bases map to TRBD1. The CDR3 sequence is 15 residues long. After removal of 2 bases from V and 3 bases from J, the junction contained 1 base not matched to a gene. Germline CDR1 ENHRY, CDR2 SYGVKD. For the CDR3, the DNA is TGTGCCATCAGTGAGCGGGACAGGGGGACAGATACGCAGTATTTT. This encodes CAISERDRGTDTQYF.

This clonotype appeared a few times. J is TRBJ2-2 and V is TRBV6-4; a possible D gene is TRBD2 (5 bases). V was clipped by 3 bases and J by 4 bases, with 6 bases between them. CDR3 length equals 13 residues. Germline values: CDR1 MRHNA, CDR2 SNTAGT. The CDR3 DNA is TGTGCCAGCAGTGATCGGGGCACCGGGGAGCTGTTTTTT. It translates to CASSDRGTGELFF.